This T cell receptor beta chain was sequenced for a study of cytomegalovirus exposure and HLA in healthy donors. The CDR3 length is 14 residues. Trimming shortened V by 3 bases and J by 4 bases, and 7 bases separated the two germline ends. Germline CDR1 is MDHEN and CDR2 is SYDVKM. This clone was counted once. The PCR contained 60 Vbeta and 13 Jbeta primers. Only in-frame clones appear in the TCRdb table, and some are missing; sequencing was by immunoSEQ multiplex PCR. The table has over 80,000 clones, under 85% seen once; the top ten hold roughly 15%. The chain links TRBV28 to TRBJ1-6, with D possibly being TRBD1 (5 bases). The receptor's source is a woman aged 70-85 years in good health and CMV-seropositive. The sequenced sample consisted of PBMCs. The CDR3 is CASSLGQYNSPLHF. DNA of the CDR3: TGTGCCAGCAGTTTGGGGCAGTATAATTCACCCCTCCACTTT.